This T cell receptor (beta chain) was observed in a study of T-cell memory formation after mild COVID-19 (dated by TCRdb to about 2021). For the study in its entirety: TCR sequence clusters from the two donors were found to be largely donor specific. In a couple of donors, T-cell clones that expanded and contracted after mild COVID-19 were tracked by sequencing TCRalpha and TCRbeta repertoires over time. The cohort was made up of two young adult volunteers, one female and one male, who were previously healthy.

Ten or more counts support this clonotype. Its antigen remains unidentified. No base quality values were provided; no much bigger clone lies one nucleotide off. Sequencing was carried out with an Illumina NovaSeq 6000. Using 5'RACE with constant-segment primers, TCRalpha and TCRbeta cDNA libraries were constructed, with sample barcodes and unique molecular identifiers added in the process. Trizol reagent was used to extract RNA from every sample. Libraries were amplified in two PCR steps, with a second sample barcode and Illumina TruSeq adapters added in the second step. The libraries were sequenced on an Illumina NovaSeq using 2 x 150 bp paired-end reads. Turning to the authors' computational methods: With migec v1.2.7, reads were demultiplexed and then collapsed into UMI-guided consensus sequences. Using mixcr v2.1.11, UMI consensuses were aligned to TRA and TRB V and J templates and then assembled into clonotypes. Clonotypes were classified as expanded or contracted when called significant by both edgeR and NoisET, with noise models trained on biological replicates. For edgeR calls, the cutoffs were a false discovery rate-adjusted p below 0.01 and a log2 fold-change threshold of 1. As an exploratory analysis of dynamics, PCA with hierarchical clustering was applied to max-normalized trajectories of the 1000 most abundant clonotypes. Each responding clone was given a CD4 or CD8 phenotype based on the CD4+ and CD8+ repertoires, which had been sequenced separately. TCRdb reran the public reads through fastp at Q25 and MiXCR, keeping productive beta chains. Entries that share a CDR3 protein sequence are merged under the most common genes and DNA. TCRdb, not the original authors, processed these V and J calls. In this sample the table shows roughly 400,000 distinct CDR3 sequences, under 20% of which occur a single time. Together, the top ten hold 20% to 25% of the sample.

The junction shows trimming of 5 bases on V and 7 bases on J, and the gene matches do not reach 9 bases of it. The CDR1 and CDR2 encoded by the germline V gene (reference sequence) are MNHNY and SVGAGI. The CDR3 contains 15 residues, cysteine and phenylalanine counted. Here the CDR3 DNA is all that survives: 45 bases in frame from base 1. Ficoll-Paque density gradient centrifugation was the method used to isolate PBMCs. Points the paper makes about the study in general: Contracting CD4+ clones were located mainly in the CM and EM memory subsets, whereas CD8+ clones were found to be enriched in EMRA. Clones that contracted from day 15 to 85 showed balanced CD4/CD8 phenotypes, whereas a second wave of clones that expanded from day 15 to 37 leaned towards CD4+. The second-wave clones that peaked on day 37 were not confirmed to be SARS-CoV-2 specific. The detection of some responding clones in pre-infection memory suggests that pre-existing cross-reactive memory T cells joined the SARS-CoV-2 response. The study covered only a couple of mild cases, and larger cohorts including severe cases with pre-infection samples were considered necessary.

The sequence joins TRBV6-6 to TRBJ2-1, with 9 junctional bases fitting TRBD2. The TCR sequence derives from a man between 18 and 29 years old who had mild COVID-19 (a few samples of this study predate the infection). The sample titles of this study are shuffled in the database, so cell type and time point are left out; the donor was told from shared clones. The specimen sequenced was PBMCs or a T cell subset sorted from them (not recorded which). The CDR3 reads as follows: CASSAQAGGPNEQFF. The DNA sequence is given as TGTGCCAGCAGTGCGCAGGCGGGGGGGCCAAATGAGCAGTTCTTC.